A selection of T cell receptor beta chains follows, all from one sample in a study of shared clonotypes between healthy human individuals. Method: immunoSEQ multiplex PCR; TCRdb's copy keeps in-frame clones and lacks some. This table has about 2.1 million clones, roughly 95% appearing once. Sequencing used naive CD8+ T cells from PBMCs. All receptors derive from a man younger than 35 in good health. Some clones in this sample may be carry-over from other donors' samples. CDR3s include the opening cysteine and the closing phenylalanine or tryptophan. D genes are given only for firm matches. Some rows have no size entry. The others give once, few or many, or a class for an expanded clone.

v_call: TRBV19; j_call: TRBJ2-3; clone_size: .; d_call: TRBD2; cdr3_aa: CASSRTSGRVTDTQYF; cdr3_nt: TGTGCCAGTAGTCGGACTAGCGGACGGGTCACAGATACGCAGTATTTT
v_call: TRBV19; j_call: TRBJ2-1; clone_size: .; d_call: .; cdr3_aa: CASRGKTGRDEQFF; cdr3_nt: TGTGCCAGTAGGGGGAAGACAGGGAGGGATGAGCAGTTCTTC
v_call: TRBV6-6; j_call: TRBJ2-3; clone_size: .; d_call: .; cdr3_aa: CASSPGTDTQYF; cdr3_nt: TGTGCCAGCAGTCCGGGGACCGATACGCAGTATTTT
v_call: TRBV7-9; j_call: TRBJ1-2; clone_size: .; d_call: .; cdr3_aa: CASSLARPTDDNYGYTF; cdr3_nt: TGTGCCAGCAGCTTAGCGCGACCGACCGATGATAACTATGGCTACACCTTC
v_call: TRBV9; j_call: TRBJ1-1; clone_size: once; d_call: .; cdr3_aa: CASSVWGGTEAFF; cdr3_nt: TGTGCCAGCAGCGTTTGGGGGGGCACCGAAGCTTTCTTT
v_call: TRBV7-9; j_call: TRBJ2-2; clone_size: .; d_call: TRBD1; cdr3_aa: CASSPGTANTGELFF; cdr3_nt: TGTGCCAGCAGTCCCGGGACAGCGAACACCGGGGAGCTGTTTTTT
v_call: TRBV10-3; j_call: TRBJ2-3; clone_size: .; d_call: TRBD2; cdr3_aa: CAISDRLAGLPDTQYF; cdr3_nt: TGTGCCATCAGTGATCGGTTAGCGGGTTTACCAGATACGCAGTATTTT
v_call: TRBV6-5; j_call: TRBJ2-5; clone_size: .; d_call: TRBD1; cdr3_aa: CASSYGQANQETQYF; cdr3_nt: TGTGCCAGCAGTTACGGACAGGCTAACCAAGAGACCCAGTACTTC
v_call: TRBV7-3; j_call: TRBJ2-3; clone_size: once; d_call: .; cdr3_aa: CASSLSSSVAEDNTDTQYF; cdr3_nt: TGTGCCAGCAGCTTATCCAGCTCGGTTGCAGAGGACAACACAGATACGCAGTATTTT
v_call: TRBV28; j_call: TRBJ1-5; clone_size: .; d_call: .; cdr3_aa: CASSEAPYGKSNQPQHF; cdr3_nt: TGTGCCAGCAGTGAGGCCCCCTACGGTAAAAGCAATCAGCCCCAGCATTTT
v_call: TRBV9; j_call: TRBJ2-1; clone_size: once; d_call: .; cdr3_aa: CASSVVVAPYNEQFF; cdr3_nt: TGTGCCAGCAGCGTAGTGGTAGCCCCATACAATGAGCAGTTCTTC
v_call: TRBV10-3; j_call: TRBJ2-1; clone_size: .; d_call: TRBD2; cdr3_aa: CASSVPGLPNYNEQFF; cdr3_nt: TGTGCCTCGTCAGTTCCGGGACTACCTAATTACAATGAGCAGTTCTTC